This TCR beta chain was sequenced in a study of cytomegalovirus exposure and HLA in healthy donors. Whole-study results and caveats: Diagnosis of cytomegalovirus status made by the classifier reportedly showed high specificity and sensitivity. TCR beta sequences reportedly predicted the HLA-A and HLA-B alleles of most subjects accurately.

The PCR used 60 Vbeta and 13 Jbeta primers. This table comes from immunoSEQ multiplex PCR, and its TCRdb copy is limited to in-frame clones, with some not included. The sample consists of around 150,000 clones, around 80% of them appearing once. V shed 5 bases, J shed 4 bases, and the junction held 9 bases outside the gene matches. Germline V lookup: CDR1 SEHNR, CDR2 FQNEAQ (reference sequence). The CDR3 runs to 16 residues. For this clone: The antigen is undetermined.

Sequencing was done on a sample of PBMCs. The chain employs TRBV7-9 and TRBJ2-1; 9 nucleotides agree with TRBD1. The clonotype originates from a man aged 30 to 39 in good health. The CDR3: CASSPTGGAYYNEQFF. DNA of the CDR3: TGTGCCAGCAGCCCAACAGGGGGCGCTTATTACAATGAGCAGTTCTTC.